This entry describes one T cell receptor (beta chain). The V end lost 3 bases, the J end lost 0 bases, and 22 bases lay between the germline ends. From germline, CDR1 is SGHRS and CDR2 YFSETQ. This CDR3 has 18 amino acids. Libraries were prepared by immunoSEQ multiplex PCR; TCRdb keeps only in-frame clonotypes and omits some of them. The sample holds about 240,000 clones, approximately 88% seen once. The data are from a study of blood T cell repertoires in COVID-19. This TCR was sampled from a woman aged 30 to 39 with acute COVID-19. The V and J genes are TRBV5-1 and TRBJ2-7; D perhaps matches TRBD1 (6 bases). What was sequenced was PBMCs or T cells enriched from blood (not recorded which). The CDR3 DNA reads as TGCGCCAGCAGCTCCACAGGGTCAGGGACCAAAAGCTCCTACGAGCAGTACTTC. As protein: CASSSTGSGTKSSYEQYF.